One sample yielded the 22 T cell receptor beta chains listed below, sequenced in a study of blood T cell repertoires in COVID-19. The protocol was immunoSEQ multiplex PCR, while the TCRdb copy is restricted to in-frame clones and leaves out a portion. The table shows about 230,000 clones, with around 80% occurring only once. The sample comprised peripheral blood. The receptors stem from a woman of 80 years or more with active or convalescent COVID-19.

The genes are TRBV7-2 and TRBJ2-7, with 8 nucleotides matching TRBD2. The trim removed 5 bases at V and 0 bases at J, leaving 6 bases unmatched. From germline, CDR1 is SGHTA and CDR2 FQGNSA. The CDR3 has 15 residues. Here the CDR3 DNA reads TGTGCCAGCAGCCCCAGGACTAGCAGCTCCTACGAGCAGTACTTC. It specifies CASSPRTSSSYEQYF.

This clone was seen once. The rearrangement joins TRBV3-1 (or the pseudogene TRBV3-2) to TRBJ1-1; D is undetermined. With 0 bases removed from V and 1 base from J, the gap between germline ends came to 21 bases. CDR1 is LGHDT, CDR2 YNNKEL, per germline (reference sequence). This CDR3 is 19 amino acids long. The CDR3 here is CASSQDLEWSGRPNTEAFF. The CDR3 DNA is TGTGCCAGCAGCCAAGATTTAGAATGGTCGGGGAGGCCGAACACTGAAGCTTTCTTT.

This clone has more than one count but fewer than ten. V usage is TRBV30 and J usage is TRBJ2-5, with D perhaps matching TRBD1 (5 bases). Per the germline V gene, CDR1 is GTSNPN and CDR2 is SVGIG (reference sequence). The CDR3 totals 15 residues. V lost 1 base to trimming and J lost 5 bases, with 17 bases between them. The CDR3 DNA reads TGTGCCTGGAGTGAAGACAGCATTGGTTCGGAGACCCAGTACTTC. Residues: CAWSEDSIGSETQYF.

The chain uses TRBV19 and TRBJ1-3, with D possibly TRBD1 on 6 matching bases. This CDR3 is 15 amino acids long. Trimming stripped 0 bases from V and 0 bases from J, with 6 bases between. Germline loops: CDR1 LNHDA, CDR2 SQIVND (reference sequence). This CDR3 is CASSIEGGSGNTIYF. As DNA, the CDR3 is TGTGCCAGTAGTATAGAAGGGGGCTCTGGAAACACCATATATTTT. The full variable domain, rest sourced from reference TRBV19 and TRBJ1-3, is DGGITQSPKYLFRKEGQNVTLSCEQNLNHDAMYWYRQDPGQGLRLIYYSQIVNDFQKGDIAEGYSVSREKKESFPLTVTSAQKNPTAFYLCASSIEGGSGNTIYFGEGSWLTVV.

The chain employs TRBV7-2 and TRBJ2-5, with TRBD1 matching over 7 bases. The germline gives CDR1 SGHTA, CDR2 FQGNSA. The CDR3 spans 14 residues. Germline trimming cut 2 bases from V and 5 bases from J; bases unmatched to any gene: 5. Here the CDR3 reads CASSLNKGAETQYF. The CDR3 DNA reads as TGTGCCAGCAGCTTAAATAAGGGGGCGGAGACCCAGTACTTC.

This clone is a singleton in its sample. The chain combines TRBV19 with TRBJ1-2; 11 bases map to TRBD1. Trimming cost V 4 bases and J 7 bases; bases outside gene matches: 8. In germline, CDR1 is LNHDA, CDR2 SQIVND (reference sequence). The CDR3 has 15 amino acids. The CDR3 loop is CASSTLDRGPSGYTF. The DNA of the CDR3 is TGTGCCAGTAGTACTTTGGACAGGGGGCCGAGTGGCTACACCTTC.

The chain is built from TRBV2 and TRBJ2-3; TRBD1 is a possible D gene (8 bases). The CDR3 totals 17 residues. Germline V gene sequence: CDR1 SNHLY, CDR2 FYNNEI. Trimming took 7 bases from V and 3 from J, leaving 23 bases between them. The CDR3 DNA reads TGTGCCAGCACCCTGAGGGGCACACAGGGGGGGACAGATACGCAGTATTTT. Its translation is CASTLRGTQGGTDTQYF.

J is TRBJ1-1 and V is TRBV9; possible D gene TRBD1, 5 bases. The CDR3 has 14 residues. Germline-derived CDR1 and CDR2 are SGDLS and YYNGEE. The germline V and J ends were trimmed by 2 bases and 6 bases, with 14 bases remaining between them. The DNA of the CDR3 is TGTGCCAGCAGCGTTCAGGGAAGTTCCGCTGAAGCTTTCTTT. It encodes CASSVQGSSAEAFF.

The gene calls are TRBV7-2 and TRBJ2-5, with 15 positions matching TRBD2. CDR3 length: 16 amino acids. Germline V CDR1 and CDR2: SGHTA, FQGNSA. J gave up 4 bases and V 4 bases, and 4 bases lay outside the gene matches. CDR3: CASSSGLAGGAETQYF. The CDR3 DNA reads as TGTGCCAGCAGCTCTGGACTAGCGGGAGGGGCAGAGACCCAGTACTTC.

The rearrangement uses TRBV3-1 (or the pseudogene TRBV3-2) and TRBJ2-7, with TRBD1 as a possible D gene (6 bases). CDR1 is LGHDT, CDR2 YNNKEL, per germline (reference sequence). The CDR3 is 15 residues long. V was shortened by 1 base and J by 2 bases, with 12 bases between the two germline ends. Written as DNA, the CDR3 is TGTGCCAGCAGCCAAGTCGCCAGGGGCACCTACGAGCAGTACTTC. This codes for CASSQVARGTYEQYF.

In regard to this clone: Other DNA sequences in this sample translate to the same CDR3. The J gene is TRBJ2-3, the V gene TRBV5-5, with D unresolved. CDR1 is SGHKS and CDR2 is YYEKEE in the germline V gene (reference sequence). The V end lost 0 bases, the J end lost 2 bases, and 10 bases lay between the germline ends. CDR3 length: 15 amino acids. CDR3: CASSLAGVSTDTQYF. CDR3 coding DNA: TGTGCCAGCAGCTTGGCCGGTGTATCCACAGATACGCAGTATTTT.

V is TRBV5-4 and J is TRBJ2-7; TRBD1 might be the D (6 bases). Trimming stripped 4 bases from V and 3 bases from J, with 11 bases between. Per the germline V gene, CDR1 is SGHNT and CDR2 is YYREEE (reference sequence). CDR3 size: 13 residues. The DNA of the CDR3 is TGTGCCAGCAGCCCACGGGACAACTACGAGCAGTACTTC. This gives the protein CASSPRDNYEQYF.

This clone has a handful of counts. The chain couples TRBV20-1 to TRBJ1-5; D unclear. The germline V and J ends were trimmed by 7 bases and 4 bases, with 5 bases remaining between them. The CDR3 has 10 amino acids. Germline assignment: CDR1 DFQATT and CDR2 SNEGSKA (reference sequence). CDR3 nucleotide sequence: TGCAGTGGAGTGAATCAGCCCCAGCATTTT. It translates to CSGVNQPQHF.

This chain uses TRBV5-5 with TRBJ2-1; D might be TRBD2 (6 bases). The CDR3 contains 15 residues. V lost 4 bases and J 1 base, leaving 12 bases between the germline ends. Germline CDR1 is SGHKS and CDR2 is YYEKEE (reference sequence). The CDR3: CASSLLALSYNEQFF. The DNA for the CDR3 is TGTGCCAGCAGCCTACTAGCACTATCCTACAATGAGCAGTTCTTC.

This sequence joins TRBV19 and TRBJ1-5, with D perhaps matching TRBD1 (6 bases). Germline V CDR1 and CDR2: LNHDA, SQIVND (reference sequence). Trimming pared 3 bases from V and 10 bases from J, leaving 16 bases between. The CDR3 runs to 14 residues. CDR3 sequence: CASSMGQGAFPQHF. For the CDR3, the DNA is TGTGCCAGTAGTATGGGACAAGGGGCATTTCCCCAGCATTTT.

This chain joins TRBV6-2 or TRBV6-3 and TRBJ2-1, with 11 nucleotides matching TRBD2. The CDR3 consists of 17 residues. Germline V lookup: CDR1 MNHEY, CDR2 SVGEGT. J was trimmed by 0 bases and V by 2 bases; bases with no gene match: 3. CDR3 in amino acids: CASSYGTSGSSYNEQFF. Here the CDR3 DNA reads TGTGCCAGCAGTTACGGGACTAGCGGCAGCTCCTACAATGAGCAGTTCTTC.

The chain recombines TRBV6-1 with TRBJ1-2, with D possibly TRBD1 on 5 matching bases. This CDR3 has 17 residues. Germline V gene sequence: CDR1 MNHNS, CDR2 SASEGT. Trimming took off 3 bases at V and 10 bases at J, with 27 bases between the two ends. CDR3 nucleotide sequence: TGTGCCAGCAGTGAGGACCTTTGGCAGGGAAAAGGAAAACTCTACACCTTC. Protein: CASSEDLWQGKGKLYTF.

V usage is TRBV5-1 and J usage is TRBJ2-1, with 8 positions matching TRBD1. The V and J ends lost 4 bases and 7 bases, in that order; junction bases with no gene match: 7. CDR1 and CDR2 from the germline V gene are SGHRS and YFSETQ. This CDR3 comprises 14 residues. CDR3 residues: CASSLLTGVNEQFF. CDR3 nucleotides: TGCGCCAGCAGCCTACTGACAGGGGTGAATGAGCAGTTCTTC.

The chain couples TRBV24-1 to TRBJ2-1, with D perhaps matching TRBD1 (6 bases). Germline CDR1 and CDR2: KGHDR and SFDVKD. Trimming removed 1 base at V and 9 bases at J, with 9 bases between. This CDR3 contains 13 residues. CDR3 protein: CATSDLGGGEQFF. The CDR3 DNA reads TGTGCCACCAGTGATTTAGGGGGTGGTGAGCAGTTCTTC.

The chain carries TRBV7-2 and TRBJ2-4; 10 bases are a match to TRBD1. CDR1 is SGHTA and CDR2 is FQGNSA in the germline V gene. Trimming at V came to 5 bases and at J to 6 bases, leaving 4 bases not matched to a gene. CDR3 size: 14 residues. CDR3 region: CASSLDRGGNIQYF. CDR3 coding DNA: TGTGCCAGCAGCCTGGACAGGGGGGGAAACATTCAGTACTTC.

The chain combines TRBV24-1 with TRBJ2-1; TRBD2 might be the D (5 bases). Deletions cut 6 bases from V and 10 bases from J, with 9 bases between. Germline V gives CDR1 KGHDR, CDR2 SFDVKD. The CDR3 is 11 residues long. The CDR3 protein is CATSIGGEQFF. The DNA of the CDR3 is TGTGCCACCAGTATTGGAGGAGAGCAGTTCTTC.

This clone was detected a few times. The chain couples TRBV5-1 to TRBJ2-1; possible D gene TRBD2, 9 bases. The CDR3 spans 18 residues. Trimming took 4 bases from V and 3 from J, leaving 23 bases between them. Germline V lookup: CDR1 SGHRS, CDR2 YFSETQ. CDR3 DNA: TGCGCCAGCAGCCCACGGGACAGGACTAGCGCCTACTACAATGAGCAGTTCTTC. This sequence encodes CASSPRDRTSAYYNEQFF.